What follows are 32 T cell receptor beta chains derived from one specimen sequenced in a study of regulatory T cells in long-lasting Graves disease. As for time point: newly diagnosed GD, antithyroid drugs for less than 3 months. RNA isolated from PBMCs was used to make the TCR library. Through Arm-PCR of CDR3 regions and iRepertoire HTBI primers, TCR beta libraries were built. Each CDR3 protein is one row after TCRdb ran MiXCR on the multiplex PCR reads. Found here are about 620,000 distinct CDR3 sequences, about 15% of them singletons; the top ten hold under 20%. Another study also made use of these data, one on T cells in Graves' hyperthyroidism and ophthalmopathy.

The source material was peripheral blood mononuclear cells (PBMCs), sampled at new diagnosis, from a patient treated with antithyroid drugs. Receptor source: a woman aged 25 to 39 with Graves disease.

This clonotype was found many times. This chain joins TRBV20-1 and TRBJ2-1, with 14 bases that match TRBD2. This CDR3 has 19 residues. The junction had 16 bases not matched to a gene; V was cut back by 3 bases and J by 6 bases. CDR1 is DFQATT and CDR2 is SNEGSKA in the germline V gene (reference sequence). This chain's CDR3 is CSASHPGLAGEGLLNEQFF. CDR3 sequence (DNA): TGCAGTGCTAGCCACCCGGGACTAGCGGGAGAAGGGCTTCTCAATGAGCAGTTCTTC.

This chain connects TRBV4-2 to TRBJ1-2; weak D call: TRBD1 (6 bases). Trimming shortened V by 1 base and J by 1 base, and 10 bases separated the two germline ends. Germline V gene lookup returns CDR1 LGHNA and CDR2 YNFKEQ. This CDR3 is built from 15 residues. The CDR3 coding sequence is TGTGCCAGCAGCCAAGTCGGGGGCCTTAACTATGGCTACACCTTC. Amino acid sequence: CASSQVGGLNYGYTF.

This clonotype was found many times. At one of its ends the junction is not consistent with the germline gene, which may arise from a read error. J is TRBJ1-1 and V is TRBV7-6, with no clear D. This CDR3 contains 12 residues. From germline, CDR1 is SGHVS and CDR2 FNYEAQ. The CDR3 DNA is TGTGCCAGCAGCTTAGTCAGTTCACCCCTACTCTTT. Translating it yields CASSLVSSPLLF.

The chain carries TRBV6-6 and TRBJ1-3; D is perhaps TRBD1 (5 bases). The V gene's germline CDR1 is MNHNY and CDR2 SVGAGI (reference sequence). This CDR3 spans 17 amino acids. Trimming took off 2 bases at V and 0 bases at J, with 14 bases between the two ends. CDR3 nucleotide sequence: TGTGCCAGCAGTTACAGTAGTCTAGGGGCCTCTGGAAACACCATATATTTT. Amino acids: CASSYSSLGASGNTIYF.

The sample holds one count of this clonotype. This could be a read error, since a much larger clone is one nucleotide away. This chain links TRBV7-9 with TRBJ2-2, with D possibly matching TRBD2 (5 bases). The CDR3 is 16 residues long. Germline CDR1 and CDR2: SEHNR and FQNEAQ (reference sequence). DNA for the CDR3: TGTGCCAGTCCTCCAGTAGGCGGGCTCGACACCGGGGAGCTGGTTTTT. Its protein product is CASPPVGGLDTGELVF.

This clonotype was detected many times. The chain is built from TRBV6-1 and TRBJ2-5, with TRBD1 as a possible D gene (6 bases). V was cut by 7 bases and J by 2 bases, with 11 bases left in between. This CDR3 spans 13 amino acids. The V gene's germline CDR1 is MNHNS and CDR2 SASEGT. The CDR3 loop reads CASTMTGQETQYF. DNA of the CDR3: TGTGCCAGCACCATGACAGGACAAGAGACCCAGTACTTC.

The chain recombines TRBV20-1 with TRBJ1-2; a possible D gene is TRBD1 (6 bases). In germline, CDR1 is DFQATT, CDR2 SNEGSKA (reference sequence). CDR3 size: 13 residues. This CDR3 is CKAEDRDTYGYTF. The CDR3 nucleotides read TGCAAAGCCGAGGACCGGGACACCTATGGCTACACCTTC.

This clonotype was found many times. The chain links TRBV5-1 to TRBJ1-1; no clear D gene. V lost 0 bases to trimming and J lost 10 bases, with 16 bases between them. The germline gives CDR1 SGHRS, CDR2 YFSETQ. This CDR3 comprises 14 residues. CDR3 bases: TGCGCCAGCAGCTTGGGGGATAACAAAGCGGGAGCTTTCTTT. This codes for CASSLGDNKAGAFF.

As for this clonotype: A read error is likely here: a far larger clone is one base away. In DNA form, the CDR3 reads TGTACCAGCAGCTTAACAGGGGGCACTGAAGCTTTCTTT. Encoded protein: CTSSLTGGTEAFF. The J gene is TRBJ1-1, the V gene TRBV3-1; 8 positions agree with TRBD1. This CDR3 contains 13 residues. Germline V gene data show CDR1 as LGHDT and CDR2 as YNNKEL (reference sequence).

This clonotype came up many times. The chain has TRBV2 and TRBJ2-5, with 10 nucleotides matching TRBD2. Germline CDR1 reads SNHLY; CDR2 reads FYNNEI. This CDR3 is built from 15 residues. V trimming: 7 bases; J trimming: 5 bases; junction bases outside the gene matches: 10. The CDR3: CASKLAGSVQETQYF. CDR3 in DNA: TGTGCCAGCAAACTAGCGGGATCTGTGCAGGAGACCCAGTACTTC.

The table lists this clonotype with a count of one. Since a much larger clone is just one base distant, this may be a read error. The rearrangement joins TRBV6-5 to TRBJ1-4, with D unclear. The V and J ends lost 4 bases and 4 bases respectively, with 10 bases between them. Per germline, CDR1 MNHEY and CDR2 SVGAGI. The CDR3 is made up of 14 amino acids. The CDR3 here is CASSFVAYNEKLFF. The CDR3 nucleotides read TGTGCCAGCAGTTTCGTGGCATATAATGAAAAACTGTTTTTT.

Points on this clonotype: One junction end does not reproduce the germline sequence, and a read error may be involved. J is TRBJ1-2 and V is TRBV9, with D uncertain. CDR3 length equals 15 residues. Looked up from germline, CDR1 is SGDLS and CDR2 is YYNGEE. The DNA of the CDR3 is TGTGCCAGCAGCGTAGTGTCCAGCGGCTCCTATAGCTACACCTTC. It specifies CASSVVSSGSYSYTF.

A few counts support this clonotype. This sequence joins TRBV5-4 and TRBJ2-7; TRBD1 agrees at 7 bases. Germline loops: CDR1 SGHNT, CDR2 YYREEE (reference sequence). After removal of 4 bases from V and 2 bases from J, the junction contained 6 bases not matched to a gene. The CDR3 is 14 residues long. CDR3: CASSPLQGAYEQYF. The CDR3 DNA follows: TGTGCCAGCAGCCCGCTCCAGGGGGCCTACGAGCAGTACTTC. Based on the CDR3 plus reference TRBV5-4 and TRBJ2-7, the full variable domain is ETGVTQSPTHLIKTRGQQVTLRCSSQSGHNTVSWYQQALGQGPQFIFQYYREEENGRGNFPPRFSGLQFPNYSSELNVNALELDDSALYLCASSPLQGAYEQYFGPGTRLTVT.

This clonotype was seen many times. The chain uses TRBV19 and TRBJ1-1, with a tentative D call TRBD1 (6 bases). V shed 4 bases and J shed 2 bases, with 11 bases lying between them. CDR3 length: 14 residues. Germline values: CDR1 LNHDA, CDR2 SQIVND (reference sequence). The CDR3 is CASSKGQKNTEAFF. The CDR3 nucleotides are TGTGCCAGTAGTAAAGGACAGAAAAACACTGAAGCTTTCTTT.

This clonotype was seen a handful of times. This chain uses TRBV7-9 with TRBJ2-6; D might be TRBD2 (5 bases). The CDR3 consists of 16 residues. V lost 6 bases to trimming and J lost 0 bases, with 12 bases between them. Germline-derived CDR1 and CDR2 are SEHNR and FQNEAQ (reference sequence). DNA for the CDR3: TGTGCCAGCAGGGTGATAGCGAGCTCTGGGGCCAACGTCCTGACTTTC. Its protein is CASRVIASSGANVLTF.

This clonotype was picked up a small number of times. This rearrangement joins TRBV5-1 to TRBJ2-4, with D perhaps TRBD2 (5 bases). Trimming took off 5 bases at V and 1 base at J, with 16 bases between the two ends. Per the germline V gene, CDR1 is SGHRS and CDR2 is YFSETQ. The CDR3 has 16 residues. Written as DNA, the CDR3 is TGCGCCAGCAGAGAGTGGGCCGGGGTTGCCAAAAACATTCAGTACTTC. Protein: CASREWAGVAKNIQYF.

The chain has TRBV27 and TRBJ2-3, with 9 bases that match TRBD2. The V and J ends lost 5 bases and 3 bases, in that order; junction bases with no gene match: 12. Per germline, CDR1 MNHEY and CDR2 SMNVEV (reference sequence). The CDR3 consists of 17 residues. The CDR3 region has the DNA TGTGCCAGCAGTCGCGGGGGGGCGGGCGGGAGGACAGATACGCAGTATTTT. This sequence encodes CASSRGGAGGRTDTQYF.

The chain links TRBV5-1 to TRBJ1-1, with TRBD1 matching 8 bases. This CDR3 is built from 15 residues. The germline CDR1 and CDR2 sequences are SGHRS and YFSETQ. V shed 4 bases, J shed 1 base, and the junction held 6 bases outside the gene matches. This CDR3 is CASSRSGQANTEAFF. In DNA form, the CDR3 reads TGCGCCAGCAGCAGATCGGGACAGGCGAACACTGAAGCTTTCTTT. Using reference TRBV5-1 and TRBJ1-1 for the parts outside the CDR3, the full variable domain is KAGVTQTPRYLIKTRGQQVTLSCSPISGHRSVSWYQQTPGQGLQFLFEYFSETQRNKGNFPGRFSGRQFSNSRSEMNVSTLELGDSALYLCASSRSGQANTEAFFGQGTRLTVV.

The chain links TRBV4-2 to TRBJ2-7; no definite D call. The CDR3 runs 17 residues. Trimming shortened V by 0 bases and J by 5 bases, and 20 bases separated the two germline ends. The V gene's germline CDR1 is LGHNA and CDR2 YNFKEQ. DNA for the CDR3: TGTGCCAGCAGCCAAGAGGAGTTGGTACCGGAGACCCACGAGCAGTACTTC. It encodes CASSQEELVPETHEQYF.

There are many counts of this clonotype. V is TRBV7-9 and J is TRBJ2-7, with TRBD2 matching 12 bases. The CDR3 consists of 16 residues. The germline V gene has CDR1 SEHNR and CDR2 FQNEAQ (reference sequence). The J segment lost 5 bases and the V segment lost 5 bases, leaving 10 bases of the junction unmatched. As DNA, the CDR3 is TGTGCCAGCAGCCGACTAGCGGGAGAGGATTATCACGAGCAGTACTTC. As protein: CASSRLAGEDYHEQYF.

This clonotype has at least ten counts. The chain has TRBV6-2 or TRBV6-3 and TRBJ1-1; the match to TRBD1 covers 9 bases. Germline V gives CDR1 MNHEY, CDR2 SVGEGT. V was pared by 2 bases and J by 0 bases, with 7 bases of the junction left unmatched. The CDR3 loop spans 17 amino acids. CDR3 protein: CASSYRQGVWMNTEAFF. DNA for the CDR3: TGTGCCAGCAGTTACCGACAGGGGGTGTGGATGAACACTGAAGCTTTCTTT.

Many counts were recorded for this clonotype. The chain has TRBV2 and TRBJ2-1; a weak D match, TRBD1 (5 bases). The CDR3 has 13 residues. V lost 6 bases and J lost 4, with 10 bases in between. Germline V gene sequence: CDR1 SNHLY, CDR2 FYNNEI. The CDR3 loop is CASRETAYNEQFF. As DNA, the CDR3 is TGTGCCAGCAGAGAGACAGCGTACAATGAGCAGTTCTTC. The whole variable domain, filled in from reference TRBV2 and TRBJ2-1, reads EPEVTQTPSHQVTQMGQEVILRCVPISNHLYFYWYRQILGQKVEFLVSFYNNEISEKSEIFDDQFSVERPDGSNFTLKIRSTKLEDSAMYFCASRETAYNEQFFGPGTRLTVL.

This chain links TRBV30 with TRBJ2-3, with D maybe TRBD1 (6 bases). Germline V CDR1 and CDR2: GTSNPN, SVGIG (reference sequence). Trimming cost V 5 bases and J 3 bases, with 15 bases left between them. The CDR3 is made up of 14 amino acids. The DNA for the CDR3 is TGTGCCTGGGGCGCAGGGGCAGTAACAGATACGCAGTATTTT. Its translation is CAWGAGAVTDTQYF.

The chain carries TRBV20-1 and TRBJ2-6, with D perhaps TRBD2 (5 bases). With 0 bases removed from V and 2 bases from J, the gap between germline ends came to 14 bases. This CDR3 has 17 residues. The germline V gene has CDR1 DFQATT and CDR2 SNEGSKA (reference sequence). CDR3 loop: CSARDLLASPGANVLTF. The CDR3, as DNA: TGCAGTGCTAGAGATCTTTTAGCGAGCCCTGGGGCCAACGTCCTGACTTTC.

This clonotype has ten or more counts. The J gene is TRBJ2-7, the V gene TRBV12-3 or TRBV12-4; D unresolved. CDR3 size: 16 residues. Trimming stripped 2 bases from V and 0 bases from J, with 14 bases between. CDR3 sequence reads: CASSLWPTHRSYEQYF. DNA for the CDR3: TGTGCCAGCAGTTTATGGCCGACACACCGCTCCTACGAGCAGTACTTC.

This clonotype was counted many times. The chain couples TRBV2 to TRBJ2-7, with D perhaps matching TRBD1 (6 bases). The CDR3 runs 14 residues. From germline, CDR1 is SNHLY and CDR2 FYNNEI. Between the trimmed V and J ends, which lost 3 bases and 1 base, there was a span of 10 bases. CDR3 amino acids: CASSDPGQSYEQYF. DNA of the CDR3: TGTGCCAGCAGTGACCCCGGACAGTCCTACGAGCAGTACTTC.

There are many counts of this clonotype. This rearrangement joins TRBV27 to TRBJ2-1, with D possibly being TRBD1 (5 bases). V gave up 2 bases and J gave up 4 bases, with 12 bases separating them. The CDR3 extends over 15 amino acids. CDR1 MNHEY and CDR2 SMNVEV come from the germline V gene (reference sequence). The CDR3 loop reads CASSLSQGRYNEQFF. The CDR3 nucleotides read TGTGCCAGCAGTTTAAGCCAGGGTAGATACAATGAGCAGTTCTTC.

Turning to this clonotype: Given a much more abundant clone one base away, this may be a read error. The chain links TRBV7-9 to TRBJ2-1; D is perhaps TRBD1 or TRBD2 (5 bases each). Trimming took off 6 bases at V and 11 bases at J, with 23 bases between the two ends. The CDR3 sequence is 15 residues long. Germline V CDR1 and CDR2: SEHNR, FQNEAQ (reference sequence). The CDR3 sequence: CASREVGPHLGKQFF. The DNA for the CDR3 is TGTGCCAGCAGAGAGGTGGGACCCCACCTAGGCAAGCAGTTCTTC.

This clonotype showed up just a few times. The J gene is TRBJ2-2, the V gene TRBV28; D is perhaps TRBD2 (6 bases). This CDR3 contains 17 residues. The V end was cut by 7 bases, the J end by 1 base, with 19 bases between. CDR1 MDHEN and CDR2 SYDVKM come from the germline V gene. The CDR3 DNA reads TGTGCCAGCAATAGCGTCCTTGCTAGCGTGAACACCGGGGAGCTGTTTTTT. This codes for CASNSVLASVNTGELFF.

This chain's CDR3 is CASSQEGQGNINEQFF. The CDR3 region has the DNA TGCGCCAGCAGCCAGGAAGGACAGGGGAACATAAATGAGCAGTTCTTC. V and J are TRBV4-1 and TRBJ2-1; 9 nucleotides line up with TRBD1. Germline loops: CDR1 MGHRA, CDR2 YSYEKL. There are 16 residues in the CDR3. Trimming took 3 bases from V and 7 from J; bases not matched to a gene: 10.

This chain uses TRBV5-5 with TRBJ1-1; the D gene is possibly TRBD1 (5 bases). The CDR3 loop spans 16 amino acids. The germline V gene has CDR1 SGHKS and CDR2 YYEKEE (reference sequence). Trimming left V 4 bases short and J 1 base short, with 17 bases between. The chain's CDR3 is CASSIGYRRPNTEAFF. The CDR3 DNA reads TGTGCCAGCAGCATTGGGTACAGGCGTCCGAACACTGAAGCTTTCTTT.

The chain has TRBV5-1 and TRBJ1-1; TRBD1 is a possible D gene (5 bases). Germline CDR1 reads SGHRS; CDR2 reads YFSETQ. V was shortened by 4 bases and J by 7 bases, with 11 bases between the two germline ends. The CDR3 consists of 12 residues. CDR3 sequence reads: CASSTRDREAFF. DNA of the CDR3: TGCGCCAGCAGCACCCGGGACCGTGAAGCTTTCTTT. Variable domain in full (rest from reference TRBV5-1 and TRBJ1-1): KAGVTQTPRYLIKTRGQQVTLSCSPISGHRSVSWYQQTPGQGLQFLFEYFSETQRNKGNFPGRFSGRQFSNSRSEMNVSTLELGDSALYLCASSTRDREAFFGQGTRLTVV.